What follows are 5 T cell receptor beta chains derived from one specimen sequenced in a study of cytomegalovirus exposure and HLA in healthy donors (dated by TCRdb to about 2017). The library was obtained by the immunoSEQ multiplex PCR assay. Entries here come from immuneACCESS through TCRdb and include only in-frame sequences with V and J called. Some clones fail to appear in such tables; in the studies checked, an unresolved V gene covers under half of the shortfall, and the cause of the remainder is unknown. Here the sample has about 360,000 clones; roughly 89% occur a single time. Together, the top ten hold 0.83% of the sample. Sequencing used PBMCs. These receptors came from a woman aged 18-30 years in good health and CMV-seronegative.

This clone was recorded once. This chain joins TRBV10-1 and TRBJ2-2; TRBD2 is a possible D gene (5 bases). There are 15 residues in the CDR3. CDR1 and CDR2 (germline): WNHNN, SYGVQD (reference sequence). Trimming pared 6 bases from V and 0 bases from J, leaving 11 bases between. CDR3 residues: CASSPTRPNTGELFF. CDR3 sequence (DNA): TGCGCCAGCAGCCCTACTAGGCCGAACACCGGGGAGCTGTTTTTT.

The chain combines TRBV9 with TRBJ2-2, with D possibly matching TRBD1 (5 bases). The CDR3 consists of 15 residues. Trimming stripped 4 bases from V and 6 bases from J, with 16 bases between. The germline CDR1 and CDR2 sequences are SGDLS and YYNGEE. The CDR3 is CASSPSPSGPGELFF. The CDR3 DNA sequence: TGTGCCAGCAGCCCCAGCCCCTCAGGGCCCGGGGAGCTGTTTTTT.

J is TRBJ2-7 and V is TRBV19; weak D call: TRBD2 (5 bases). Germline lookup yields CDR1 LNHDA and CDR2 SQIVND (reference sequence). This CDR3 region has 15 residues. The V gene lost 3 bases and the J gene lost 6 bases, with 18 bases spanning the gap. The CDR3: CASSIVLASRREQYF. CDR3 sequence (DNA): TGTGCCAGTAGTATTGTTTTGGCTAGCAGACGCGAGCAGTACTTC.

The chain couples TRBV2 to TRBJ1-1, with 8 bases aligning to TRBD1. The ends lost 0 bases at V and 5 bases at J; junction bases unmatched: 8. CDR3 length: 16 residues. Germline V gene sequence: CDR1 SNHLY, CDR2 FYNNEI. CDR3 sequence reads: CASSEAQDREETEAFF. The CDR3 DNA reads TGTGCCAGCAGTGAAGCGCAGGACAGGGAGGAAACTGAAGCTTTCTTT.

The chain is built from TRBV5-1 and TRBJ2-1; D possibly corresponds to TRBD2 (6 bases). The CDR3 extends over 12 amino acids. V was trimmed by 0 bases and J by 15 bases, leaving 13 bases between them. Per germline, CDR1 SGHRS and CDR2 YFSETQ. As DNA, the CDR3 is TGCGCCAGCAGCTTGGTAGGGAGGTATCTGTTCTTC. Translation: CASSLVGRYLFF.